A single sample is the source of the 29 T cell receptor beta chains below, sequenced in a study of blood T cell repertoires in COVID-19. Assay: immunoSEQ multiplex PCR; the TCRdb copy retains only in-frame clones and omits some. The profile shows 60,000 to 70,000 clones, around nine tenths of them singletons. Sequenced material: PBMCs or T cells enriched from blood (not recorded which). Receptors were obtained from a woman aged 40 to 50 who had recovered from COVID-19.

The genes are TRBV10-3 and TRBJ1-6; the D is unclear. Germline V gives CDR1 ENHRY, CDR2 SYGVKD. The V and J ends lost 0 bases and 4 bases respectively, with 4 bases between them. The CDR3 is 14 residues long. The CDR3, as DNA: TGTGCCATCAGTGAGTCTCAGTATAATTCACCCCTCCACTTT. This translates into CAISESQYNSPLHF.

The chain links TRBV7-6 to TRBJ1-1; no definite D call. V was trimmed by 2 bases and J by 1 base, leaving 5 bases between them. Germline-derived CDR1 and CDR2 are SGHVS and FNYEAQ. There are 13 residues in the CDR3. CDR3 region: CASSLNQNTEAFF. DNA for the CDR3: TGTGCCAGCAGCTTAAATCAGAACACTGAAGCTTTCTTT.

This chain connects TRBV11-2 to TRBJ2-2, with 11 bases lining up with TRBD2. The CDR3 has 15 amino acids. Looked up from germline, CDR1 is SGHAT and CDR2 is FQNNGV. V trimming: 7 bases; J trimming: 4 bases; junction bases outside the gene matches: 5. The CDR3 nucleotides read TGTGCCAGCATCACTAGCGGGGGCCCCACCGGGGAGCTGTTTTTT. It translates to CASITSGGPTGELFF.

This clone was seen just once. The chain couples TRBV11-3 to TRBJ1-1; possibly TRBD1 for D (6 bases). Trimming stripped 5 bases from V and 5 bases from J, with 15 bases between. This CDR3 contains 14 residues. Germline CDR1 reads SGHNT; CDR2 reads YENEEA. CDR3 coding DNA: TGTGCCAGCAGCCAAGGGGGGGAAGGGACTGAAGCTTTCTTT. This codes for CASSQGGEGTEAFF.

This chain links TRBV19 with TRBJ1-4; TRBD1 matches at 7 bases. CDR1 and CDR2 (germline): LNHDA, SQIVND (reference sequence). The V gene end was trimmed by 6 bases and the J gene end by 6 bases; junction bases not matched to a gene: 4. The CDR3 loop spans 13 amino acids. The CDR3 DNA is TGTGCCAGTAGACAGGGGCGTTATGAAAAACTGTTTTTT. Protein sequence: CASRQGRYEKLFF.

The chain combines TRBV12-3 or TRBV12-4 with TRBJ2-4, with TRBD2 matching over 8 bases. The V segment lost 3 bases and the J segment 9 bases; nucleotides outside the gene matches: 4. The CDR3 covers 13 residues. DNA for the CDR3: TGTGCCAGCAGTTTCGCGGGGGGTATCATTCAGTACTTC. Translated, it gives CASSFAGGIIQYF.

This chain uses TRBV5-4 with TRBJ2-2; the D is unclear. The V gene's germline CDR1 is SGHNT and CDR2 YYREEE (reference sequence). V was trimmed by 4 bases and J by 3 bases, leaving 16 bases between them. The CDR3 contains 16 residues. CDR3 sequence (DNA): TGTGCCAGCAGCAACTCCATACGCCGCGACACCGGGGAGCTGTTTTTT. This sequence encodes CASSNSIRRDTGELFF. Full variable domain (outside the CDR3, taken from reference TRBV5-4 and TRBJ2-2): ETGVTQSPTHLIKTRGQQVTLRCSSQSGHNTVSWYQQALGQGPQFIFQYYREEENGRGNFPPRFSGLQFPNYSSELNVNALELDDSALYLCASSNSIRRDTGELFFGEGSRLTVL.

This clone was observed a few times. This rearrangement joins TRBV10-1 to TRBJ1-2; 9 bases are a match to TRBD1. Germline-derived CDR1 and CDR2 are WNHNN and SYGVQD (reference sequence). The J segment lost 8 bases and the V segment lost 3 bases, leaving 4 bases of the junction unmatched. The CDR3 consists of 13 residues. The CDR3 reads CASSEQGAQGYTF. The CDR3 bases are TGCGCCAGCAGTGAACAGGGGGCGCAGGGCTACACCTTC.

J is TRBJ1-1 and V is TRBV6-5; no clear D. Germline lookup yields CDR1 MNHEY and CDR2 SVGAGI. The CDR3 length is 14 residues. V lost 7 bases to trimming and J lost 3 bases, with 15 bases between them. CDR3 amino acids: CASIRRKRDTEAFF. The CDR3 region has the DNA TGTGCCAGCATCCGACGGAAGAGGGACACTGAAGCTTTCTTT.

Here the CDR3 DNA reads TGCGCCAGCAGCCCGACAGGGACCCAAGAGACCCAGTACTTC. Its translation is CASSPTGTQETQYF. The V call is TRBV5-1, the J call TRBJ2-5; 7 positions agree with TRBD1. After removal of 4 bases from V and 1 base from J, the junction contained 4 bases not matched to a gene. The CDR3 covers 14 residues. Germline values: CDR1 SGHRS, CDR2 YFSETQ.

This sequence joins TRBV6-5 and TRBJ1-2, with TRBD1 matching 8 bases. Germline V gene sequence: CDR1 MNHEY, CDR2 SVGAGI. V dropped 6 bases and J dropped 4; count of bases not matched to a gene: 7. This CDR3 has 14 amino acids. The CDR3 spells CASSPSGQAYGYTF. The CDR3 DNA is TGTGCCAGCAGCCCCTCGGGACAGGCCTATGGCTACACCTTC.

This chain joins TRBV5-1 and TRBJ1-1, with 11 positions matching TRBD1. The ends lost 2 bases at V and 2 bases at J; junction bases unmatched: 8. Germline V gives CDR1 SGHRS, CDR2 YFSETQ. The CDR3 spans 17 residues. The CDR3: CASSFRGQGDSNTEAFF. CDR3 DNA sequence: TGCGCCAGCAGCTTTCGGGGACAGGGGGACTCTAACACTGAAGCTTTCTTT.

The genes are TRBV2 and TRBJ2-1; 12 bases agree with TRBD1. The germline V gene has CDR1 SNHLY and CDR2 FYNNEI. Losses at the gene ends were 2 bases for V and 7 bases for J; bases not matched to a gene: 9. The CDR3 extends over 17 amino acids. The CDR3 nucleotides are TGTGCCAGCAGTGAAAAATTGGGACAGGGGGCGAAGAATGAGCAGTTCTTC. Translation: CASSEKLGQGAKNEQFF.

The gene calls are TRBV2 and TRBJ1-6, with 10 bases that match TRBD1. This CDR3 contains 15 residues. The germline V gene encodes CDR1 SNHLY and CDR2 FYNNEI. Losses at the gene ends were 6 bases for V and 7 bases for J; bases not matched to a gene: 6. The CDR3 DNA is TGTGCCAGCAGAGCGACAGGGGGCTCGAATTCACCCCTCCACTTT. This gives the protein CASRATGGSNSPLHF.

The chain links TRBV27 to TRBJ2-7, with 10 bases identical to TRBD2. The CDR3 runs 16 residues. The germline V gene encodes CDR1 MNHEY and CDR2 SMNVEV (reference sequence). The junction had 13 bases not matched to a gene; V was cut back by 8 bases and J by 3 bases. The CDR3 coding sequence is TGTGCCAGCGGGTTAGCGGGGGGTCCCTTAGGCTACGAGCAGTACTTC. The encoded protein is CASGLAGGPLGYEQYF.

V and J are TRBV5-4 and TRBJ2-2; 8 bases map to TRBD2. The V segment lost 0 bases and the J segment 9 bases; nucleotides outside the gene matches: 7. CDR1 and CDR2 (germline): SGHNT, YYREEE (reference sequence). The CDR3 loop spans 15 amino acids. CDR3 DNA sequence: TGTGCCAGCAGCTTGGAGGGGACTAGGAGTTGGGAGCTGTTTTTT. It encodes CASSLEGTRSWELFF. Combining the CDR3 with reference TRBV5-4 and TRBJ2-2 gives the whole variable domain ETGVTQSPTHLIKTRGQQVTLRCSSQSGHNTVSWYQQALGQGPQFIFQYYREEENGRGNFPPRFSGLQFPNYSSELNVNALELDDSALYLCASSLEGTRSWELFFGEGSRLTVL.

This chain uses TRBV9 with TRBJ2-2; 8 bases agree with TRBD1. V dropped 4 bases and J dropped 5; count of bases not matched to a gene: 7. Germline V CDR1 and CDR2: SGDLS, YYNGEE. CDR3 size: 15 residues. CDR3 region: CASSTDRVDTGELFF. In DNA, the CDR3 is TGTGCCAGCAGCACGGACAGGGTCGATACCGGGGAGCTGTTTTTT.

The chain has TRBV11-3 and TRBJ1-2; D call uncertain. The V end lost 1 base, the J end lost 7 bases, and 7 bases lay between the germline ends. The germline V gene encodes CDR1 SGHNT and CDR2 YENEEA. The CDR3 consists of 12 residues. CDR3 region: CASSLVWAGYTF. Written as DNA, the CDR3 is TGTGCCAGCAGCTTAGTTTGGGCTGGCTACACCTTC. The full variable domain, its missing parts supplied by reference TRBV11-3 and TRBJ1-2, is EAGVVQSPRYKIIEKKQPVAFWCNPISGHNTLYWYLQNLGQGPELLIRYENEEAVDDSQLPKDRFSAERLKGVDSTLKIQPAELGDSAVYLCASSLVWAGYTFGSGTRLTVV.

The genes are TRBV29-1 and TRBJ2-7; 7 nucleotides align to TRBD2. This CDR3 has 15 residues. The V gene's germline CDR1 is SQVTM and CDR2 ANQGSEA. Trimming cost V 4 bases and J 0 bases; bases outside gene matches: 9. CDR3: CSVVGGGSSSYEQYF. CDR3 DNA sequence: TGCAGCGTTGTCGGCGGGGGATCGAGCTCCTACGAGCAGTACTTC.

The rearrangement joins TRBV24-1 to TRBJ1-4; possibly TRBD1 for D (5 bases). The length of the CDR3 is 14 residues. CDR1 is KGHDR and CDR2 is SFDVKD in the germline V gene. V lost 3 bases and J lost 8, with 12 bases in between. DNA for the CDR3: TGTGCCACCAGTGATCCTGATGGGGGGGAAAAACTGTTTTTT. Its translation is CATSDPDGGEKLFF.

The chain links TRBV5-8 to TRBJ2-7; D not resolved. CDR1 and CDR2 from the germline V gene are SGHTS and YDEGEE. V lost 3 bases and J lost 5, with 12 bases in between. The CDR3 covers 13 residues. The CDR3 DNA sequence: TGTGCCAGCAGCTCCTATGACACAAACGAGCAGTACTTC. As protein: CASSSYDTNEQYF.

In its sample, this clone was seen a few times. This CDR3 reads CASSLGLETQYF. The CDR3, as DNA: TGTGCCAGCAGCTTAGGTCTGGAGACCCAGTACTTC. The chain couples TRBV11-2 to TRBJ2-5; no clear D. Trimming removed 1 base at V and 5 bases at J, with 5 bases between. This CDR3 region has 12 residues. Per the germline V gene, CDR1 is SGHAT and CDR2 is FQNNGV.

The chain has TRBV9 and TRBJ1-6, with 7 bases aligning to TRBD1. With 2 bases clipped from V and 6 bases from J, the junction kept 5 bases outside the gene matches. CDR3 length equals 15 residues. The germline V gene encodes CDR1 SGDLS and CDR2 YYNGEE. The CDR3 here is CASSVQTGPNSPLHF. The CDR3 DNA sequence: TGTGCCAGCAGCGTCCAGACAGGGCCTAATTCACCCCTCCACTTT. The full variable domain, with the rest looked up from reference TRBV9 and TRBJ1-6, is DSGVTQTPKHLITATGQRVTLRCSPRSGDLSVYWYQQSLDQGLQFLIQYYNGEERAKGNILERFSAQQFPDLHSELNLSSLELGDSALYFCASSVQTGPNSPLHFGNGTRLTVT.

The rearrangement uses TRBV28 and TRBJ1-1; maybe TRBD1 (5 bases). Per germline, CDR1 MDHEN and CDR2 SYDVKM. CDR3 length: 16 residues. V was shortened by 5 bases and J by 3 bases, with 19 bases between the two germline ends. CDR3 sequence reads: CASSPEGAKVDTEAFF. The CDR3 DNA is TGTGCCAGCAGTCCCGAAGGGGCAAAGGTGGACACTGAAGCTTTCTTT.

The rearrangement joins TRBV6-6 to TRBJ1-2; D ambiguous. The germline gives CDR1 MNHNY, CDR2 SVGAGI (reference sequence). V dropped 7 bases and J dropped 6 bases, with 18 bases sitting between them. The CDR3 consists of 14 residues. In DNA, the CDR3 is TGTGCCAGCACCCTTTCCATCCGCGGGGATGGCTACACCTTC. Its translation is CASTLSIRGDGYTF.

This chain uses TRBV10-3 with TRBJ2-5; possible D gene TRBD1, 5 bases. The germline gives CDR1 ENHRY, CDR2 SYGVKD. Trimming cost V 3 bases and J 2 bases, with 7 bases left between them. The CDR3 runs to 13 residues. DNA for the CDR3: TGTGCCATCAGTGAACGACAGCAAGAGACCCAGTACTTC. Translation gives CAISERQQETQYF.

V gene TRBV7-2 combines with J gene TRBJ1-4, with 7 nucleotides matching TRBD1. There are 15 residues in the CDR3. Germline lookup yields CDR1 SGHTA and CDR2 FQGNSA. Trimming removed 4 bases from V and 4 bases from J; junction bases left unmatched: 6. The CDR3 bases are TGTGCCAGCAGCTCAGGACAGGAGTTTAATGAAAAACTGTTTTTT. It specifies CASSSGQEFNEKLFF.

The chain couples TRBV3-1 (or the pseudogene TRBV3-2) to TRBJ2-5; D remains ambiguous. Trimming left V 0 bases short and J 4 bases short, with 6 bases between. This CDR3 has 13 residues. Germline V CDR1 and CDR2: LGHDT, YNNKEL (reference sequence). CDR3 nucleotide sequence: TGTGCCAGCAGCCAAGATACAGCAGAGACCCAGTACTTC. Encoded protein: CASSQDTAETQYF.

This chain's CDR3 is CAIKRTGAANTGELFF. DNA for the CDR3: TGTGCCATCAAAAGGACAGGAGCCGCGAACACCGGGGAGCTGTTTTTT. The rearrangement links TRBV10-3 to TRBJ2-2; 7 bases fit TRBD1. There are 16 residues in the CDR3. The V and J ends lost 7 bases and 0 bases, in that order; junction bases with no gene match: 8. Germline V gene sequence: CDR1 ENHRY, CDR2 SYGVKD.